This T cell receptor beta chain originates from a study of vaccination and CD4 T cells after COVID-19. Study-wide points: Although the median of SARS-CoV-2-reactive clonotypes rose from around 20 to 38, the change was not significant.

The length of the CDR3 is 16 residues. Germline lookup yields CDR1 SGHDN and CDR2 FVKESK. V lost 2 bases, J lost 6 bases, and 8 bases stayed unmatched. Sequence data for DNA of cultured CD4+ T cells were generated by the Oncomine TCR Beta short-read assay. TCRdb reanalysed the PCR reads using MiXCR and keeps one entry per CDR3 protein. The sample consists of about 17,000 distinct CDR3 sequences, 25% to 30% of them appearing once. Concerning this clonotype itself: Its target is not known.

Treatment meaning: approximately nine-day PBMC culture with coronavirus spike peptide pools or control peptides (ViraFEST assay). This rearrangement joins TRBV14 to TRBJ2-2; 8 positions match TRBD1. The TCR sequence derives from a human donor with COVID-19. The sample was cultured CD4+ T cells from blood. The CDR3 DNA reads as TGTGCCAGCAGCCAACCCGGGACAGGACGCTCCGGGGAGCTGTTTTTT. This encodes CASSQPGTGRSGELFF.